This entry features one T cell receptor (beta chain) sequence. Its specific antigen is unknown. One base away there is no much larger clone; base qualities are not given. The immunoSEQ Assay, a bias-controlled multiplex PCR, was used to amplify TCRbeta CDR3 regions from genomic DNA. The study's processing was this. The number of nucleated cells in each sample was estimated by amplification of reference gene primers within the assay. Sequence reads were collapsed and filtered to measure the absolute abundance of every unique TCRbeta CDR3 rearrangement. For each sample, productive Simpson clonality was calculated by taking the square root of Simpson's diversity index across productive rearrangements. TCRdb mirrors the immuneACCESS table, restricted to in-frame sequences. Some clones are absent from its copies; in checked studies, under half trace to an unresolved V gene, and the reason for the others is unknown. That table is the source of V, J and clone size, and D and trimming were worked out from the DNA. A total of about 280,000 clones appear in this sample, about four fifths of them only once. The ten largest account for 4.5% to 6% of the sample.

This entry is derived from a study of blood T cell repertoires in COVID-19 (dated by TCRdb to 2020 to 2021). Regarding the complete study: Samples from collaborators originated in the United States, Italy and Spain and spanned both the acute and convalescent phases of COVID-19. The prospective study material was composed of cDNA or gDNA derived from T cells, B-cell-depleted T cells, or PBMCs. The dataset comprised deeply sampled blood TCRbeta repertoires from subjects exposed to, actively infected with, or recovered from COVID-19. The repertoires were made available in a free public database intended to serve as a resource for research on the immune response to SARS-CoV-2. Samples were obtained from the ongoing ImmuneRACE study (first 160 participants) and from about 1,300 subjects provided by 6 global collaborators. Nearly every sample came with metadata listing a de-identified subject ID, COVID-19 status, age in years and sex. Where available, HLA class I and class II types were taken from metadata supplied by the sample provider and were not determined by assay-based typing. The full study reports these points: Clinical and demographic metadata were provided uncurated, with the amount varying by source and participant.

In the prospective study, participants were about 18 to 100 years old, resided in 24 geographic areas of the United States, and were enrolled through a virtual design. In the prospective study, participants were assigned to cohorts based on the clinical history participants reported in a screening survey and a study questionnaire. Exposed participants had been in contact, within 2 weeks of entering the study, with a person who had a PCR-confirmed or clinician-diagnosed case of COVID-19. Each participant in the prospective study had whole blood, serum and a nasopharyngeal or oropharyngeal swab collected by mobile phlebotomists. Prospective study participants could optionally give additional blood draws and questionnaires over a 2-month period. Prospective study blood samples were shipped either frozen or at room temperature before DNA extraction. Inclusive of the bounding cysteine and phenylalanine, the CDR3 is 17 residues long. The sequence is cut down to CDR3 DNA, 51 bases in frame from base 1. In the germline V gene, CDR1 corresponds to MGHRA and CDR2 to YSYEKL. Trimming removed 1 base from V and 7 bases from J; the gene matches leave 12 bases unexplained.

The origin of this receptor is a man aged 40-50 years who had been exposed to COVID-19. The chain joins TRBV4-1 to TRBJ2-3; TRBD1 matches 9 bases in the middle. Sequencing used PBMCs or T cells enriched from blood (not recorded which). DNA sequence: TGCGCCAGCAGCCAAGCCGGGACAGGGTGGTCTAGCCATACGCAGTATTTT. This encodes CASSQAGTGWSSHTQYF.